This T cell receptor beta chain originates from a study of blood T cell repertoires in COVID-19. At the level of the study: COVID-19 samples collected from the United States, Italy and Spain covered acute and convalescent phases. T cells, B-cell-depleted T cells, or PBMCs supplied cDNA or gDNA.

The CDR3 runs to 15 residues. Trimming stripped 7 bases from V and 4 bases from J, with 17 bases between. Germline values: CDR1 MDHEN, CDR2 SYDVKM. This clone was observed a single time. Assay: immunoSEQ multiplex PCR; the TCRdb copy retains only in-frame clones and omits some. The sample includes 270,000 or so clones, about 90% of them seen just once. This study enrolled people aged 18 to 89 from about two dozen US geographic areas. Clinical histories supplied by participants themselves formed the basis of cohort assignment. This sequence originates from a woman younger than 45 with acute COVID-19. The chain uses TRBV28 and TRBJ1-3; the D gene is possibly TRBD1 (5 bases). Sequenced: PBMCs or T cells enriched from blood (not recorded which). CDR3 in DNA: TGTGCCAGCAACCTCTCTGGGGGGGGAGGAAACACCATATATTTT. Amino acids: CASNLSGGGGNTIYF.